This T cell receptor beta chain derives from a study of early T cells in non-severe SARS-CoV-2 infection. Study-wide context: Alpha and beta chains were unpaired, from unsorted whole-blood bulk RNA.

Individual cDNA molecules were tagged with unique molecular identifiers. In TCRdb, the 5' RACE reads were re-called with MiXCR into one record per CDR3 protein. The sample has around 77,000 distinct CDR3 sequences, 5% seen once. The receptor's source is an adult who was a healthcare worker with PCR-confirmed SARS-CoV-2 infection or an uninfected control (not recorded which). The sequenced sample was whole blood, obtained at baseline.

CDR3 nucleotides: TGTGCCAGCAGCCAAGGGAATAGCAATCAGCCCCAGCATTTT. This codes for CASSQGNSNQPQHF. The chain joins TRBV3-1 to TRBJ1-5; D is undetermined. Looked up from germline, CDR1 is LGHDT and CDR2 is YNNKEL (reference sequence). The CDR3 is made up of 14 amino acids. The V end lost 1 base, the J end lost 0 bases, and 4 bases lay between the germline ends. Complete variable domain (other parts from reference TRBV3-1 and TRBJ1-5): DTAVSQTPKYLVTQMGNDKSIKCEQNLGHDTMYWYKQDSKKFLKIMFSYNNKELIINETVPNRFSPKSPDKAHLNLHINSLELGDSAVYFCASSQGNSNQPQHFGDGTRLSIL.